What follows are 26 T cell receptor beta chains derived from one specimen sequenced in a study of T cell repertoires in cytomegalovirus infection. TCRdb independently ran MiXCR on the reads; one entry per CDR3 protein. Among hundreds of thousands of distinct CDR3 sequences, approximately 30% were seen once, and the ten largest hold under 15%. No antigen has been identified for these receptors. The sample here was cultured CD8+ T cells from PBMCs, taken from culture after CMV antigen stimulation. These receptors all come from a human donor in good health (CMV status not recorded). Some clones in this sample may be carry-over from other donors' samples.

This clonotype was counted a few times. The J gene is TRBJ2-1, the V gene TRBV6-6; 7 bases fit TRBD1. The V gene's germline CDR1 is MNHNY and CDR2 SVGAGI (reference sequence). The CDR3 is made up of 13 amino acids. After removal of 5 bases from V and 8 bases from J, the junction contained 6 bases not matched to a gene. This chain's CDR3 is CASSQQGWHEQFF. The CDR3 DNA sequence: TGTGCCAGCAGTCAACAGGGGTGGCATGAGCAGTTCTTC.

This clonotype was counted between two and nine times. The chain couples TRBV7-9 to TRBJ2-2, with 10 bases matching TRBD1. CDR1 is SEHNR, CDR2 FQNEAQ, per germline (reference sequence). Trimming took 4 bases from V and 5 from J; bases not matched to a gene: 7. CDR3 length: 16 residues. CDR3 sequence (DNA): TGTGCCAGCAGCTCCCCCGGGACAGGGGAAACCGGGGAGCTGTTTTTT. Amino acid sequence: CASSSPGTGETGELFF.

The rearrangement uses TRBV27 and TRBJ2-1; no clear D gene. This CDR3 spans 13 amino acids. V was trimmed by 5 bases and J by 6 bases, leaving 11 bases between them. Germline CDR1 reads MNHEY; CDR2 reads SMNVEV (reference sequence). The DNA of the CDR3 is TGTGCCAGCAGTCTACATGGCCCCAATGAGCAGTTCTTC. It yields the protein CASSLHGPNEQFF.

V is TRBV12-3 or TRBV12-4 and J is TRBJ1-2; 11 nucleotides match TRBD1. The CDR3 loop spans 16 amino acids. The trim removed 6 bases at V and 1 base at J, leaving 7 bases unmatched. CDR3 sequence (DNA): TGTGCCAGCAGCGGGACAGGGGGTGATTTTAACTATGGCTACACCTTC. It encodes CASSGTGGDFNYGYTF.

The chain joins TRBV12-3 or TRBV12-4 to TRBJ2-2, with no clear D. There are 15 residues in the CDR3. The V and J ends lost 5 bases and 0 bases respectively, with 10 bases between them. The CDR3 reads CASSRSTTNTGELFF. The CDR3 nucleotides are TGTGCCAGCAGTAGATCGACCACGAACACCGGGGAGCTGTTTTTT.

This chain connects TRBV4-1 to TRBJ2-3; 9 bases align to TRBD2. Germline V CDR1 and CDR2: MGHRA, YSYEKL. This CDR3 comprises 15 residues. V lost 6 bases and J lost 3; bases outside the gene matches: 7. The CDR3 region has the DNA TGCGCCAGCAGACAGAAGACTAGCGGAACAGATACGCAGTATTTT. Its protein product is CASRQKTSGTDTQYF.

The chain uses TRBV27 and TRBJ2-1; 10 nucleotides line up with TRBD1. The CDR3 is 15 amino acids. J gave up 8 bases and V 3 bases, and 7 bases lay outside the gene matches. Germline-derived CDR1 and CDR2 are MNHEY and SMNVEV (reference sequence). The CDR3 nucleotides are TGTGCCAGCAGTTTGTGGGACAGGGGTAGTGATGAGCAGTTCTTC. It codes for CASSLWDRGSDEQFF.

The chain links TRBV6-1 to TRBJ2-1, with 9 bases matching TRBD2. Germline-derived CDR1 and CDR2 are MNHNS and SASEGT. The V segment lost 2 bases and the J segment 0 bases; nucleotides outside the gene matches: 8. The length of the CDR3 is 18 residues. The CDR3 spells CASSEWAGGSNSYNEQFF. In DNA form, the CDR3 reads TGTGCCAGCAGTGAATGGGCGGGGGGGAGTAACTCCTACAATGAGCAGTTCTTC.

This clonotype was recorded a few times. This chain connects TRBV7-9 to TRBJ2-7; 7 bases agree with TRBD1. The CDR3 totals 14 residues. V shed 3 bases and J 7 bases; nucleotides not matched to a gene: 9. Per the germline V gene, CDR1 is SEHNR and CDR2 is FQNEAQ (reference sequence). CDR3 loop: CASSFGQAIGEQYF. Here the CDR3 DNA reads TGTGCCAGCAGCTTCGGACAGGCCATTGGGGAGCAGTACTTC.

This chain uses TRBV12-5 with TRBJ2-7; a weak D match, TRBD1 (5 bases). Trimming pared 3 bases from V and 6 bases from J, leaving 15 bases between. The CDR3 is 14 residues long. The germline V gene encodes CDR1 LGHNT and CDR2 FRNRAP. The CDR3 here is CASGFQKDIGEQYV. The CDR3 DNA sequence: TGTGCTAGTGGTTTTCAGAAGGACATCGGCGAGCAGTACGTC.

The chain combines TRBV14 with TRBJ1-1, with a possible D match to TRBD1 (6 bases). Trimming pared 3 bases from V and 5 bases from J, leaving 19 bases between. The CDR3 covers 16 residues. CDR1 SGHDN and CDR2 FVKESK come from the germline V gene. The CDR3 sequence: CASSQAPTGLETEAFF. The CDR3 nucleotides read TGTGCCAGCAGCCAGGCGCCTACAGGGCTGGAGACTGAAGCTTTCTTT.

This clonotype has at least ten counts. The V and J genes are TRBV12-3 or TRBV12-4 and TRBJ2-7, with D uncertain. The germline V and J ends were trimmed by 4 bases and 3 bases, with 16 bases remaining between them. The CDR3 loop spans 15 amino acids. CDR3 nucleotide sequence: TGTGCCAGCAGTTCTCTGGTTAACATCTTCTACGAGCAGTACTTC. Translating it yields CASSSLVNIFYEQYF.

The genes are TRBV28 and TRBJ1-3; weak D call: TRBD1 (5 bases). The CDR3 extends over 17 amino acids. The V end was cut by 3 bases, the J end by 0 bases, with 15 bases between. CDR1 is MDHEN and CDR2 is SYDVKM in the germline V gene. The CDR3 DNA follows: TGTGCCAGCAGTTTTGGGCTAGGGGTTACCTCTGGAAACACCATATATTTT. Its translation is CASSFGLGVTSGNTIYF.

This clonotype showed up just a few times. The rearrangement joins TRBV24-1 to TRBJ2-3; possibly TRBD2 for D (6 bases). This CDR3 is 15 amino acids long. V lost 4 bases, J lost 6 bases, and 16 bases lay in between. Per germline, CDR1 KGHDR and CDR2 SFDVKD. The CDR3 region has the DNA TGTGCCACCAGTGACTCGACGCTTAGCGGTGATACGCAGTATTTT. Its translation: CATSDSTLSGDTQYF.

This clonotype occurred a few times. The chain links TRBV7-6 to TRBJ2-1, with D possibly being TRBD1 (7 bases). Germline loops: CDR1 SGHVS, CDR2 FNYEAQ. V lost 3 bases and J 5 bases, leaving 14 bases between the germline ends. The CDR3 loop spans 15 amino acids. CDR3 loop: CASSFRGTADNEQFF. The DNA for the CDR3 is TGTGCCAGCAGCTTCCGCGGGACAGCCGACAATGAGCAGTTCTTC.

The rearrangement links TRBV7-6 to TRBJ2-3; 12 positions agree with TRBD2. This CDR3 comprises 17 residues. The germline V gene encodes CDR1 SGHVS and CDR2 FNYEAQ. With 4 bases clipped from V and 7 bases from J, the junction kept 12 bases outside the gene matches. CDR3 nucleotide sequence: TGTGCCAGCAGCTCCGCAGCGACTAGCGGGGGTGTACATACGCAGTATTTT. Translated, it gives CASSSAATSGGVHTQYF.

There are a few counts of this clonotype. The junction and the germline gene differ at one end; a read error may be behind it. The chain combines TRBV6-1 with TRBJ2-3; TRBD1 might be the D (5 bases). This CDR3 comprises 11 residues. Germline loops: CDR1 MNHNS, CDR2 SASEGT. The CDR3 sequence: CASSEVRRQNF. CDR3 coding DNA: TGTGCCAGCAGTGAAGTAAGACGACAGAATTTT.

In regard to this clonotype: At one boundary the junction diverges from the germline segment, which might be a read error. V usage is TRBV11-2 and J usage is TRBJ2-2, with D tentatively TRBD1 (7 bases). Looked up from germline, CDR1 is SGHAT and CDR2 is FQNNGV. This CDR3 is 15 amino acids long. DNA of the CDR3: TGTGCCAGCAGTCAGGAGGGGGCGCCCACCGGGGATCTGTTTTTT. This translates into CASSQEGAPTGDLFF.

The sample holds a few counts of this clonotype. The V and J genes are TRBV24-1 and TRBJ2-2; D call uncertain. Germline CDR1 and CDR2: KGHDR and SFDVKD. Trimming cost V 5 bases and J 3 bases, with 6 bases left between them. The CDR3 runs 13 residues. The CDR3: CATSVTDTGELFF. The CDR3 region has the DNA TGTGCCACCAGTGTTACAGACACCGGGGAGCTGTTTTTT.

The CDR3 region has the DNA TGTGCCAGCAGTTTAGTGGGGGGGCATCAGCCCCAGCATTTT. This codes for CASSLVGGHQPQHF. The rearrangement joins TRBV27 to TRBJ1-5; a weak D match, TRBD1 (6 bases). Trimming shortened V by 2 bases and J by 5 bases, and 10 bases separated the two germline ends. This CDR3 has 14 residues. Germline CDR1 reads MNHEY; CDR2 reads SMNVEV (reference sequence).

The sample holds one count of this clonotype. A much larger clone lies a single base off, so this may be a read error. The chain uses TRBV6-2 or TRBV6-3 and TRBJ1-6; D is uncertain. Germline V gene lookup returns CDR1 MNHEY and CDR2 SVGEGT. The CDR3 contains 17 residues. The chain's CDR3 is CDSSYRALGSYNSPLHF. CDR3 DNA: TGTGACAGCAGTTACCGGGCCCTCGGCTCCTATAATTCACCCCTCCACTTT.

At least ten counts were recorded for this clonotype. V and J are TRBV7-8 and TRBJ1-6, with 8 bases that match TRBD1. V gave up 3 bases and J gave up 9 bases; unmatched junction bases: 7. The CDR3 is 15 amino acids. Germline V gene data show CDR1 as SGHVS and CDR2 as FQNEAQ. In nucleotides, the CDR3 is TGTGCCAGCAGCTTGTACAGGGGGTTGAGTTCACCCCTCCACTTT. This translates into CASSLYRGLSSPLHF.

The chain recombines TRBV19 with TRBJ2-7; TRBD2 might be the D (5 bases). This CDR3 has 13 amino acids. The V gene's germline CDR1 is LNHDA and CDR2 SQIVND (reference sequence). The V and J ends lost 4 bases and 6 bases respectively, with 13 bases between them. The CDR3 sequence: CASSTGSAVEQYF. In DNA form, the CDR3 reads TGTGCCAGTAGTACGGGGTCCGCAGTCGAGCAGTACTTC.

This clonotype has more than one count but fewer than ten. The V call is TRBV7-3, the J call TRBJ2-1; a weak D match, TRBD1 (5 bases). Germline-derived CDR1 and CDR2 are SGHTA and FQGTGA. There are 14 residues in the CDR3. Between the trimmed V and J ends, which lost 2 bases and 6 bases, there was a span of 11 bases. CDR3 sequence: CASSLRQLGNEQFF. The CDR3 nucleotides are TGTGCCAGCAGCTTACGACAGTTGGGCAATGAGCAGTTCTTC.

The chain uses TRBV6-6 and TRBJ2-7; possible D gene TRBD1, 5 bases. V was clipped by 5 bases and J by 4 bases, with 18 bases between them. The V gene's germline CDR1 is MNHNY and CDR2 SVGAGI (reference sequence). The CDR3 totals 15 residues. The CDR3, as DNA: TGTGCCAGCAGTCCTCCAGCAGGGCCAATTTACGAGCAGTACTTC. Translating it yields CASSPPAGPIYEQYF.

Points on this clonotype: The conserved closing phenylalanine or tryptophan is absent in this CDR3, likely reflecting a read error. The V call is TRBV7-2, the J call TRBJ2-7; 8 bases line up with TRBD1. V lost 5 bases to trimming and J lost 2 bases; unmatched junction nucleotides: 5. The CDR3 is 14 residues long. Germline V gene lookup returns CDR1 SGHTA and CDR2 FQGNSA. The CDR3 spells CASSPTGAPYEQYA. The CDR3 DNA reads as TGTGCCAGCAGCCCGACAGGGGCTCCCTACGAGCAGTACGCC.